This T cell receptor beta chain was documented in a study of neurological immune-mediated disorders. This clonotype was counted at least ten times. V lost 5 bases to trimming and J lost 13 bases; unmatched junction nucleotides: 8. Germline loops: CDR1 LGHDT, CDR2 YNNKEL (reference sequence). The CDR3 is made up of 12 amino acids. Using its own MiXCR run on the 5' RACE reads, TCRdb lists one record per CDR3 protein. This sample has approximately 68,000 distinct CDR3 sequences, with under 5.5% found just once. The TCR originated in a woman aged 70 to 79 with multiple sclerosis. Sequenced: PBMCs. The chain carries TRBV3-1 and TRBJ1-2; 9 bases are a match to TRBD1. CDR3 nucleotide sequence: TGTGCCAGCAGCACTGGACAGGGGCATATCACCTTC. This translates into CASSTGQGHITF.